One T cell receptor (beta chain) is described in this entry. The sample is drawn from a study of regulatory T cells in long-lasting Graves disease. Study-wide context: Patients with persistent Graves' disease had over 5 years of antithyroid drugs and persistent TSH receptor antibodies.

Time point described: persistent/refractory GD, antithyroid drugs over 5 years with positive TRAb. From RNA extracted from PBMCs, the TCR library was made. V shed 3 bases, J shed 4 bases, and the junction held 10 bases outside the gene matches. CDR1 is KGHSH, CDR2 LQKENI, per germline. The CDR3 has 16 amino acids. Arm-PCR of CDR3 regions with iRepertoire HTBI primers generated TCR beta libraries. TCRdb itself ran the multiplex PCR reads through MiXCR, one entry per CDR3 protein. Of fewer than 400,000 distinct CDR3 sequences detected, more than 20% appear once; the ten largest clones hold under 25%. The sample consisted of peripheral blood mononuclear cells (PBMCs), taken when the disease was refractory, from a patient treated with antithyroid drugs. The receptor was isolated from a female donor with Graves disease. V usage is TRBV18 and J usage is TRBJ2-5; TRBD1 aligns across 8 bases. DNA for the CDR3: TGTGCCAGCTCACCCATACGTCAGGGGGCCTTAGAGACCCAGTACTTC. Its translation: CASSPIRQGALETQYF.